Shown below are 2 T cell receptor beta chains from a single sample sequenced in a study of shared clonotypes between healthy human individuals (dated by TCRdb to 2018 to 2020). The library came from the immunoSEQ multiplex PCR assay. In its TCRdb copy, this immuneACCESS table keeps in-frame sequences only and misses some clones. Where compared with another copy, unresolved V genes explain less than half of these, and the others have no known cause. This sample gives 2.3 million or so clones in total; just over 90% of them show up just once. The ten largest clones add up to under 0.45% of the sample. Sample: naive CD4+ T cells from PBMCs. The cell subset or site label here, explained by the study, means: CD45RA+ positively selected. These receptors came from a man aged 18 to 29 in good health. Some clones in this sample may be carry-over from other donors' samples.

This clone has just one count. The chain has TRBV27 and TRBJ2-7; no firm D call. Between the trimmed V and J ends, which lost 7 bases and 0 bases, there was a span of 16 bases. The CDR3 extends over 15 amino acids. The germline V gene has CDR1 MNHEY and CDR2 SMNVEV (reference sequence). The CDR3 loop is CASTLGGGSSYEQYF. CDR3 nucleotide sequence: TGTGCCAGCACCCTAGGCGGCGGAAGCTCCTACGAGCAGTACTTC.

The chain has TRBV7-6 and TRBJ1-4; no firm D call. Trimming took 1 base from V and 11 from J, leaving 17 bases between them. Germline V CDR1 and CDR2: SGHVS, FNYEAQ. The CDR3 covers 15 residues. CDR3 residues: CASSLVDLPRGKLFF. The DNA of the CDR3 is TGTGCCAGCAGCTTAGTTGACCTGCCCCGCGGGAAACTGTTTTTT.